This T cell receptor beta chain originates from a study of blood T cells in healthy people across ages. Whole-study findings and limits: Both higher diversity and more naive CD4+ cells marked long-lived donors when set against aged donors.

This clonotype was recorded a few times. Its antigen is unidentified. V was pared by 3 bases and J by 5 bases, with 11 bases between. This CDR3 comprises 14 residues. A J-beta primer mix and a sample-barcoded 5' primer were used in a second PCR of roughly 7 to 12 cycles. Every molecule of cDNA carried a tag from a template-switch adaptor with 12 random nucleotides. In TCRdb, the 5' RACE reads were re-called with MiXCR into one record per CDR3 protein. The sample contains 580,000 or so distinct CDR3 sequences, around 50% of which appear only once. Whenever a sample was processed, at least 6 million PBMCs were isolated. Per sample, at least 6 micrograms of total RNA were extracted.

The sequenced material came from blood. The sequence was collected from a man older than 75 in good health. The chain combines TRBV12-3 or TRBV12-4 with TRBJ1-5; tentative D call: TRBD1 (5 bases). In DNA form, the CDR3 reads TGTGCCAGCAGTTTTGACGGGGCGGATCAGCCCCAGCATTTT. This sequence encodes CASSFDGADQPQHF.